This T cell receptor beta chain is from a study of blood T cell repertoires in COVID-19. For the study at large: Donors in the United States, Italy and Spain gave samples during acute or convalescent COVID-19. Sources were T cells, B-cell-depleted T cells, or PBMCs; the material itself was cDNA or gDNA.

As handled by the study authors: Amplifying reference gene primers gave estimates of nucleated cell counts. Clones were sequenced by immunoSEQ multiplex PCR, and TCRdb holds only the in-frame ones, with some missing. The V and J calls and clone size are taken from that table; D and trimming were inferred from the DNA. The sample lists some 98,000 clones; 80% were seen once. Germline assignment: CDR1 SQVTM and CDR2 ANQGSEA. The CDR3 runs to 12 residues. Trimming stripped 6 bases from V and 0 bases from J, with 9 bases between. Sequencing was performed on peripheral blood. This clonotype was obtained from a human donor in a cohort sampled during active COVID-19. The chain is built from TRBV29-1 and TRBJ2-7; D gene uncertain. CDR3 amino acids: CSVAGYSYEQYF. Here the CDR3 DNA reads TGCAGCGTGGCCGGGTACTCCTACGAGCAGTACTTC.